This TCR beta chain originates from a study of identifying expanded T cells in peripheral blood. Whole-study results and caveats: Technical replicates showed around 1.3 changed clones; roughly two weeks roughly 18; four weeks 19.

The table came from immunoSEQ multiplex PCR; TCRdb's copy has only in-frame clones and leaves some out. The sample contains over 90,000 clones, approximately 89% of which appear only once. During the collection period, no donor immune events like infections were recorded. The V end lost 0 bases, the J end lost 4 bases, and 9 bases lay between the germline ends. Germline V gene data show CDR1 as SEHNR and CDR2 as FQNEAQ (reference sequence). This CDR3 comprises 14 residues. As to this clone: Its antigen is unidentified.

This chain connects TRBV7-9 to TRBJ1-1; D call uncertain. The receptor was isolated from a person between 18 and 75 years old in good health. Sequenced material: blood. This CDR3 is CASSLALAGTEAFF. Written as DNA, the CDR3 is TGTGCCAGCAGCTTAGCTCTAGCGGGCACTGAAGCTTTCTTT.